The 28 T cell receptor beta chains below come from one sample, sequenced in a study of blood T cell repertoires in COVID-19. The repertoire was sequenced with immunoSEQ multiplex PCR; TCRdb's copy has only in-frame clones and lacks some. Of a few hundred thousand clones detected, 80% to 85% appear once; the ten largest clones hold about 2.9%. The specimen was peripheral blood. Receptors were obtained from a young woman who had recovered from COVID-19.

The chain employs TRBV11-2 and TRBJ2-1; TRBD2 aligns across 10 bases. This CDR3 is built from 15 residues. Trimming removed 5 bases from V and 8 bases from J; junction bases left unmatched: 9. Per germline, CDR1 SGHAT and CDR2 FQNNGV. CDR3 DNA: TGTGCCAGCAGCAGTCAGCGGGAGGGCCAGGATGAGCAGTTCTTC. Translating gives CASSSQREGQDEQFF.

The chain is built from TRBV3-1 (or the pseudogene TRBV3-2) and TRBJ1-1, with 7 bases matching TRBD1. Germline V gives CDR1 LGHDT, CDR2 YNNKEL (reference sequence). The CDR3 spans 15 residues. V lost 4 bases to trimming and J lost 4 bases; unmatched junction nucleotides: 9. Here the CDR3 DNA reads TGTGCCAGCAGCCCTCAGACAGGGATGGCCACTGAAGCTTTCTTT. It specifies CASSPQTGMATEAFF.

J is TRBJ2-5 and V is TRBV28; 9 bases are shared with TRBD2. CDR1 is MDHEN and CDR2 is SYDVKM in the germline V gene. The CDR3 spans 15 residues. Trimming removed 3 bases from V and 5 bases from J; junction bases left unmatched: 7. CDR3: CASSFRGRASETQYF. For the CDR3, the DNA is TGTGCCAGCAGTTTTCGCGGGAGGGCCAGCGAGACCCAGTACTTC.

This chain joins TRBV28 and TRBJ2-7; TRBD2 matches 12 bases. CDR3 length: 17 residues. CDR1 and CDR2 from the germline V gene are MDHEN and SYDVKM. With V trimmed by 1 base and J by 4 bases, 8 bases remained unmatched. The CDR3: CASSLLLSGTSGYEQYF. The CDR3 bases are TGTGCCAGCAGTTTATTACTTTCGGGGACTAGCGGGTACGAGCAGTACTTC.

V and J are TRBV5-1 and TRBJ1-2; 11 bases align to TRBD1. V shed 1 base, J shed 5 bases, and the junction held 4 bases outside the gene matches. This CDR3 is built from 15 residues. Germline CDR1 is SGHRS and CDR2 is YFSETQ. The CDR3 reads CASSLSGTGGYGYTF. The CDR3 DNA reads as TGCGCCAGCAGCTTGTCCGGGACAGGGGGTTATGGCTACACCTTC.

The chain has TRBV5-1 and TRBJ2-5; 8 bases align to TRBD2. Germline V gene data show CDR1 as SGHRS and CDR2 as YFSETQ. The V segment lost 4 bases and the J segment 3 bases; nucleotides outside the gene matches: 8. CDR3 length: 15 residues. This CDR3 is CASSPKSGSKETQYF. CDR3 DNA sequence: TGCGCCAGCAGCCCTAAGAGCGGGAGTAAAGAGACCCAGTACTTC.

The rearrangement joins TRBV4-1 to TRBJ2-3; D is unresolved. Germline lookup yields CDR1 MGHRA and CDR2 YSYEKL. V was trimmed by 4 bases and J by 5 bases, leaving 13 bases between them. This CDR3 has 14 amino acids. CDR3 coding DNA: TGCGCCAGCAGCCTGGGCCCGTTTGGAGATACGCAGTATTTT. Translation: CASSLGPFGDTQYF.

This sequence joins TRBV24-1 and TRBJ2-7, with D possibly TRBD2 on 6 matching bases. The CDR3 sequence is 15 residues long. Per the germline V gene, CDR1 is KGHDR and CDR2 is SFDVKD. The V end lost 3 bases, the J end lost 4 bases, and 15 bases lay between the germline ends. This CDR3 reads CATSDETRGRYEQYF. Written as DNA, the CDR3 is TGTGCCACCAGTGATGAGACTAGGGGACGGTACGAGCAGTACTTC.

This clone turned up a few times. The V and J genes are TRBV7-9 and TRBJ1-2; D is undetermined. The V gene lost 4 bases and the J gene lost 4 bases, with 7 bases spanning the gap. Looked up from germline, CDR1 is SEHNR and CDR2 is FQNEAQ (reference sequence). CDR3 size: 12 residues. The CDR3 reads CASSSDSYGYTF. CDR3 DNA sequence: TGTGCCAGCAGCTCCGATAGCTATGGCTACACCTTC.

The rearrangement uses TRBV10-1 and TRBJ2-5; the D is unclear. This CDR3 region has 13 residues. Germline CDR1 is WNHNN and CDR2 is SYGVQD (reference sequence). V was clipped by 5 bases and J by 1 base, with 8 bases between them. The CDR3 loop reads CASSPMAQETQYF. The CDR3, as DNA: TGCGCCAGCAGTCCGATGGCCCAAGAGACCCAGTACTTC.

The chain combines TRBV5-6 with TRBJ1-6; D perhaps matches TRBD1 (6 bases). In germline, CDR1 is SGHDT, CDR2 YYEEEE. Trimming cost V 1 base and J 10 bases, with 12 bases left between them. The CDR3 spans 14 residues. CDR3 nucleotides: TGTGCCAGCAGCTTGTTCCAGGGGCTGTCACCCCTCCACTTT. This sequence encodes CASSLFQGLSPLHF.

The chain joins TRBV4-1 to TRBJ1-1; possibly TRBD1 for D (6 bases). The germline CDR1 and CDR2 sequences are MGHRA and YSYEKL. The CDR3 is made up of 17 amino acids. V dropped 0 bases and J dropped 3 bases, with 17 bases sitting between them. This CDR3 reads CASSQEAAGAGDTEAFF. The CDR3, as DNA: TGCGCCAGCAGCCAAGAGGCTGCGGGGGCTGGGGACACTGAAGCTTTCTTT.

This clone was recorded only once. CDR3 amino acids: CATVRDRAYNEQFF. Here the CDR3 DNA reads TGTGCCACGGTTAGGGACAGGGCCTACAATGAGCAGTTCTTC. The chain joins TRBV10-3 to TRBJ2-1; 9 bases line up with TRBD1. Germline V gene sequence: CDR1 ENHRY, CDR2 SYGVKD. V lost 10 bases and J lost 2; bases outside the gene matches: 6. The CDR3 totals 14 residues.

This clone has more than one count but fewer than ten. CDR3: CASRTGFGTEAFF. The CDR3 DNA reads as TGCGCCAGCAGAACAGGGTTCGGCACTGAAGCTTTCTTT. The rearrangement links TRBV5-1 to TRBJ1-1; D is perhaps TRBD1 (6 bases). V was trimmed by 5 bases and J by 4 bases, leaving 12 bases between them. Germline V gene data show CDR1 as SGHRS and CDR2 as YFSETQ. The CDR3 consists of 13 residues.

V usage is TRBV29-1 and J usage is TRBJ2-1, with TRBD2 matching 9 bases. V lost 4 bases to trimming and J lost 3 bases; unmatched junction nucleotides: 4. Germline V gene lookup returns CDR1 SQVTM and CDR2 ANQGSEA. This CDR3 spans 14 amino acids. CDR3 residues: CSVVPSGIYNEQFF. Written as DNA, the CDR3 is TGCAGCGTTGTCCCTAGCGGGATCTACAATGAGCAGTTCTTC.

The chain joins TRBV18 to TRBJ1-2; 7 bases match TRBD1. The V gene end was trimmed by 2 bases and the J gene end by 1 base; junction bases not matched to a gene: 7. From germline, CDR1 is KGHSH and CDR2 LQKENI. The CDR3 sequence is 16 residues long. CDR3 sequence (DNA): TGTGCCAGCTCACCAGGGGCAGGGGGAGATAACTATGGCTACACCTTC. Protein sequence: CASSPGAGGDNYGYTF.

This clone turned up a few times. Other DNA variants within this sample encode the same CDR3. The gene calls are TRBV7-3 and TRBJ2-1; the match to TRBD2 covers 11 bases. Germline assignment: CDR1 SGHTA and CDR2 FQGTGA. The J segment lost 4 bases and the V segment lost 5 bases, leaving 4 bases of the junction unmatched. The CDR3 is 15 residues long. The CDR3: CASSPGTSGYNEQFF. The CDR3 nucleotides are TGTGCCAGCAGCCCCGGGACTAGCGGTTACAATGAGCAGTTCTTC.

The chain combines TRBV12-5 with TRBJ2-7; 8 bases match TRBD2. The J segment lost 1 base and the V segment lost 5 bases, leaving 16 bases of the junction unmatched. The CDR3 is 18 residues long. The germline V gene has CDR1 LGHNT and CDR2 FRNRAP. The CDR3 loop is CASGPPFAAGATSYEQYF. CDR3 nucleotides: TGTGCTAGTGGTCCCCCCTTTGCAGCGGGAGCCACGTCCTACGAGCAGTACTTC.

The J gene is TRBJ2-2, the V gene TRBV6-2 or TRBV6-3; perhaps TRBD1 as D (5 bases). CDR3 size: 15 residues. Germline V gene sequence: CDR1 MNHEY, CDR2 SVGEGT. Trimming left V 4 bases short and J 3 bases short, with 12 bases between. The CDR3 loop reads CASSFPQGDTGELFF. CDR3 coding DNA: TGTGCCAGCAGTTTCCCCCAGGGCGACACCGGGGAGCTGTTTTTT.

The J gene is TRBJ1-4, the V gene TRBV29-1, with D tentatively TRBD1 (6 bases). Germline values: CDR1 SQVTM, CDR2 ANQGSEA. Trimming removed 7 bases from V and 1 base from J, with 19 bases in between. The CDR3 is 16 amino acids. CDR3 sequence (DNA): TGCAGCGCCCGAAGCGGGGGCTGGGGAACTAATGAAAAACTGTTTTTT. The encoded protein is CSARSGGWGTNEKLFF.

As DNA, the CDR3 is TGTGCCAGCAGTGAAGTGGCGGGAGCTTATTCTGAGACCCAGTACTTC. It is translated as CASSEVAGAYSETQYF. The rearrangement uses TRBV6-1 and TRBJ2-5, with 7 bases lining up with TRBD2. Germline V lookup: CDR1 MNHNS, CDR2 SASEGT. V trimming: 1 base; J trimming: 5 bases; junction bases outside the gene matches: 10. CDR3 length: 16 residues.

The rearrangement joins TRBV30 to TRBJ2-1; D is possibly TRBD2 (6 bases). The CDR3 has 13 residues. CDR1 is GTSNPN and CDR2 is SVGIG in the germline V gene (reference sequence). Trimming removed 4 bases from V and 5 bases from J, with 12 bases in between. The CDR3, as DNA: TGTGCCTGGAACATGGGAGGACACAATGAGCAGTTCTTC. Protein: CAWNMGGHNEQFF.

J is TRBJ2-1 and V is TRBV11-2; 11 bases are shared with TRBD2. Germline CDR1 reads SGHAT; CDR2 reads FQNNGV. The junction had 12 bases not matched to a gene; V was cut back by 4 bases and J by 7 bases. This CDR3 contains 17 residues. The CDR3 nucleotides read TGTGCCAGCAGCTCATTTTCTAGCGGGAGGAAAGGGAATGAGCAGTTCTTC. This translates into CASSSFSSGRKGNEQFF. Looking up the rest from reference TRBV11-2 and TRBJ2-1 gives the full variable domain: EAGVAQSPRYKIIEKRQSVAFWCNPISGHATLYWYQQILGQGPKLLIQFQNNGVVDDSQLPKDRFSAERLKGVDSTLKIQPAKLEDSAVYLCASSSFSSGRKGNEQFFGPGTRLTVL.

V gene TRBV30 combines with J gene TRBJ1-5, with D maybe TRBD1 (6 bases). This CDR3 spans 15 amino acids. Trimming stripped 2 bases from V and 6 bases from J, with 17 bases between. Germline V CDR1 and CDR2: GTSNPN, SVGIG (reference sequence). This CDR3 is CAWSRSARGSQPQHF. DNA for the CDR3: TGTGCCTGGAGTAGGTCGGCCAGGGGAAGTCAGCCCCAGCATTTT.

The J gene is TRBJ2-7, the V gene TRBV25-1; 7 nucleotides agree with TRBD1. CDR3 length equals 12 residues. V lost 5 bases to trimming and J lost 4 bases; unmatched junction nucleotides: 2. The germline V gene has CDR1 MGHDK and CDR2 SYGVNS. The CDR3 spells CASSRGLYEQYF. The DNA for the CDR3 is TGTGCCAGCAGTAGGGGGCTATACGAGCAGTACTTC.

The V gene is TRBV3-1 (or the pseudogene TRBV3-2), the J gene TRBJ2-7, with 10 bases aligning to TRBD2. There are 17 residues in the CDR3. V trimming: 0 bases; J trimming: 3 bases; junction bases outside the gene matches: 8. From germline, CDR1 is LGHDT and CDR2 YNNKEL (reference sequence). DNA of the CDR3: TGTGCCAGCAGCCAAGAGGGTAGCGGGAGGCCCCTCTACGAGCAGTACTTC. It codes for CASSQEGSGRPLYEQYF.

CDR3 amino acids: CASTILAGNEQYF. The CDR3 nucleotides read TGTGCCAGCACCATTTTAGCGGGCAACGAGCAGTACTTC. V and J are TRBV2 and TRBJ2-7; 7 nucleotides match TRBD2. The V gene end was trimmed by 7 bases and the J gene end by 5 bases; junction bases not matched to a gene: 8. CDR1 and CDR2 (germline): SNHLY, FYNNEI. This CDR3 is built from 13 residues.

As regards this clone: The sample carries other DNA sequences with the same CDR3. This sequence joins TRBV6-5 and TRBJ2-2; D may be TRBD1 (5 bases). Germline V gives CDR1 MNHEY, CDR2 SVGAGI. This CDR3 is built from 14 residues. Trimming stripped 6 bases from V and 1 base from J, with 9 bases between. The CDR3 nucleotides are TGTGCCAGCAGGGCCGGACAGAACACCGGGGAGCTGTTTTTT. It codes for CASRAGQNTGELFF.